Each of the 16 T cell receptor beta chains below was sequenced from the same sample in a study of CD8+ T cells in alopecia areata. Once RNA had been extracted, it was reverse transcribed into cDNA to act as the sequencing template. The table came from immunoSEQ multiplex PCR; TCRdb's copy has only in-frame clones and leaves some out. The data contain more than 100,000 clones, 45% to 60% of them singletons. Sample: CD4+ T cells sorted from blood, taken at week 0. Receptor source: a human donor with alopecia areata.

The rearrangement links TRBV5-1 to TRBJ2-4; 8 bases map to TRBD2. Germline values: CDR1 SGHRS, CDR2 YFSETQ. The V gene end was trimmed by 0 bases and the J gene end by 5 bases; junction bases not matched to a gene: 1. CDR3 length: 14 residues. Here the CDR3 DNA reads TGCGCCAGCAGCTTGGGGGGACTAGAAAACATTCAGTACTTC. Its translation: CASSLGGLENIQYF.

The sample holds a few counts of this clone. The J gene is TRBJ2-2, the V gene TRBV7-9; no reliable D call. Per the germline V gene, CDR1 is SEHNR and CDR2 is FQNEAQ (reference sequence). V was clipped by 1 base and J by 2 bases, with 8 bases between them. The CDR3 sequence is 15 residues long. CDR3 residues: CASSLDPGNTGELFF. The CDR3 DNA is TGTGCCAGCAGCTTAGATCCAGGAAACACCGGGGAGCTGTTTTTT.

The V and J genes are TRBV10-3 and TRBJ2-1, with 9 bases identical to TRBD1. The J segment lost 7 bases and the V segment lost 6 bases, leaving 10 bases of the junction unmatched. Germline CDR1 and CDR2: ENHRY and SYGVKD. There are 15 residues in the CDR3. The CDR3 here is CAIREGTGTRNEQFF. CDR3 nucleotides: TGTGCCATCAGGGAAGGGACAGGGACGAGGAATGAGCAGTTCTTC.

V is TRBV4-3 and J is TRBJ2-4; TRBD1 agrees at 11 bases. This CDR3 has 16 amino acids. Unmatched junction bases numbered 6, after V lost 1 base and J lost 7 bases. Germline V lookup: CDR1 LGHNA, CDR2 YSLEER. In DNA form, the CDR3 reads TGCGCCAGCAGCCAAGTAGTCGGGACAGGGGGGAACATTCAGTACTTC. This gives the protein CASSQVVGTGGNIQYF.

V gene TRBV14 combines with J gene TRBJ1-4; no reliable D call. The germline gives CDR1 SGHDN, CDR2 FVKESK. The CDR3 is 12 amino acids. V shed 1 base and J shed 8 bases, with 5 bases lying between them. CDR3 sequence reads: CASSQGLEKLFF. DNA of the CDR3: TGTGCCAGCAGCCAAGGATTAGAAAAACTGTTTTTT.

This sequence joins TRBV25-1 and TRBJ2-2, with a possible D match to TRBD2 (5 bases). The CDR3 extends over 13 amino acids. The V gene lost 6 bases and the J gene lost 4 bases, with 9 bases spanning the gap. Germline lookup yields CDR1 MGHDK and CDR2 SYGVNS. CDR3 bases: TGTGCCAGCAGCTCGGACTCCACCGGGGAGCTGTTTTTT. Its protein is CASSSDSTGELFF.

The chain has TRBV14 and TRBJ1-6; the match to TRBD1 covers 10 bases. V was clipped by 8 bases and J by 4 bases; unmatched bases: 2. The CDR3 is 14 amino acids. CDR1 and CDR2 (germline): SGHDN, FVKESK. Written as DNA, the CDR3 is TGTGCCAGCGGACAGGGGGATTATAATTCACCCCTCCACTTT. It translates to CASGQGDYNSPLHF.

The rearrangement uses TRBV7-9 and TRBJ1-6; D is unclear. CDR3 length: 13 residues. With 1 base removed from V and 7 bases from J, the gap between germline ends came to 5 bases. Germline V gene data show CDR1 as SEHNR and CDR2 as FQNEAQ (reference sequence). CDR3 in amino acids: CASSLEENSPLHF. CDR3 nucleotides: TGTGCCAGCAGCTTAGAGGAAAATTCACCCCTCCACTTT.

The chain uses TRBV4-3 and TRBJ2-7; possible D gene TRBD2, 6 bases. CDR1 LGHNA and CDR2 YSLEER come from the germline V gene. V lost 1 base to trimming and J lost 0 bases, with 13 bases between them. The length of the CDR3 is 16 residues. In nucleotides, the CDR3 is TGCGCCAGCAGCCAAGTCAGCGGGTCTAGCTCCTACGAGCAGTACTTC. Encoded protein: CASSQVSGSSSYEQYF.

This clone was observed a few times. The chain combines TRBV5-1 with TRBJ2-2, with 10 positions matching TRBD2. Trimming at V came to 0 bases and at J to 5 bases, leaving 1 base not matched to a gene. CDR1 is SGHRS, CDR2 YFSETQ, per germline. This CDR3 is 15 amino acids long. The CDR3 protein is CASSLASGGTGELFF. As DNA, the CDR3 is TGCGCCAGCAGCTTGGCTAGCGGGGGTACCGGGGAGCTGTTTTTT.

There are a few counts of this clone. The gene calls are TRBV7-9 and TRBJ1-2; the D gene is possibly TRBD1 (5 bases). V lost 6 bases and J 2 bases, leaving 10 bases between the germline ends. The germline V gene has CDR1 SEHNR and CDR2 FQNEAQ (reference sequence). The CDR3 spans 13 residues. Here the CDR3 reads CASRPGNNYGYTF. In nucleotides, the CDR3 is TGTGCCAGCAGACCAGGGAACAACTATGGCTACACCTTC.

This clone has more than one count but fewer than ten. V usage is TRBV7-2 and J usage is TRBJ2-2; D gene ambiguous. Between the trimmed V and J ends, which lost 2 bases and 2 bases, there was a span of 0 bases. The CDR3 length is 12 residues. Germline V gene lookup returns CDR1 SGHTA and CDR2 FQGNSA. CDR3: CASSLNTGELFF. The CDR3, as DNA: TGTGCCAGCAGCTTAAACACCGGGGAGCTGTTTTTT.

This clone was seen a handful of times. This chain connects TRBV7-2 to TRBJ2-5; D not certain. CDR3 length: 13 amino acids. V gave up 1 base and J gave up 5 bases, with 8 bases separating them. Germline V gene data show CDR1 as SGHTA and CDR2 as FQGNSA. Here the CDR3 reads CASSLDIRETQYF. The CDR3, as DNA: TGTGCCAGCAGCTTAGACATTCGGGAGACCCAGTACTTC.

The V call is TRBV27, the J call TRBJ1-3; D is unclear. V dropped 1 base and J dropped 0 bases, with 10 bases sitting between them. CDR1 is MNHEY, CDR2 SMNVEV, per germline (reference sequence). The CDR3 consists of 16 residues. In DNA form, the CDR3 reads TGTGCCAGCAGTTTATTCGGGCAGTTCTCTGGAAACACCATATATTTT. Protein sequence: CASSLFGQFSGNTIYF.

This clone was seen more than once but under ten times. The J gene is TRBJ2-3, the V gene TRBV27; tentatively, D is TRBD1 or TRBD2 (5 bases each). The CDR3 is made up of 14 amino acids. Trimming cost V 7 bases and J 6 bases, with 17 bases left between them. Germline values: CDR1 MNHEY, CDR2 SMNVEV (reference sequence). CDR3 bases: TGTGCCAGCACGGATTTTCAGGGCGGGGATACGCAGTATTTT. Translating gives CASTDFQGGDTQYF.

This clone was seen just once. The CDR3 bases are TGCGCCAGCAGCTTGGTTCCGGGACTAGCGGGATACAATGAGCAGTTCTTC. Translated, it gives CASSLVPGLAGYNEQFF. The V gene is TRBV5-1, the J gene TRBJ2-1; 13 bases align to TRBD2. Germline V CDR1 and CDR2: SGHRS, YFSETQ. This CDR3 region has 17 residues. J gave up 4 bases and V 0 bases, and 4 bases lay outside the gene matches.